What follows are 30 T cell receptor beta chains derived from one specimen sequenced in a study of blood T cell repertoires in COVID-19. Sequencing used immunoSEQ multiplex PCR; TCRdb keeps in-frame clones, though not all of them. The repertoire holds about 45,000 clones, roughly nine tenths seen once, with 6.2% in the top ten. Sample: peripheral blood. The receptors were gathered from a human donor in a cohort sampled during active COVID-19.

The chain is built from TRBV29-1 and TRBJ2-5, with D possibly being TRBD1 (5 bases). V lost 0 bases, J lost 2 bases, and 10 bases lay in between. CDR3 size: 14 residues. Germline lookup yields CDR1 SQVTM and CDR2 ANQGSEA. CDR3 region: CSVEDRGRQETQYF. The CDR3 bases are TGCAGCGTTGAAGATAGGGGCAGACAAGAGACCCAGTACTTC.

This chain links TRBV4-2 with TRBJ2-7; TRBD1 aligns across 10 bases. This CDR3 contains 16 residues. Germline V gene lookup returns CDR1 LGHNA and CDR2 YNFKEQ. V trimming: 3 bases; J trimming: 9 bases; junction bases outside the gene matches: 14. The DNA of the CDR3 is TGTGCCAGCAGCCATGGCGAGACAGGGGGCCTTTCTGGGCAGTACTTC. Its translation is CASSHGETGGLSGQYF.

In DNA, the CDR3 is TGTGCCAGCAGCTTAGGAAATGGGCTAGCCGAGACCCAGTACTTC. It is translated as CASSLGNGLAETQYF. The chain links TRBV7-9 to TRBJ2-5; tentative D call: TRBD2 (5 bases). In germline, CDR1 is SEHNR, CDR2 FQNEAQ (reference sequence). V was shortened by 1 base and J by 5 bases, with 14 bases between the two germline ends. The CDR3 contains 15 residues.

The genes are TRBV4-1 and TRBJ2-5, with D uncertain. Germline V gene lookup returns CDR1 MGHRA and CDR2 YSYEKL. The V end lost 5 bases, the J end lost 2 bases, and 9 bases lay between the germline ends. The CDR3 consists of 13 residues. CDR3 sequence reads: CASSLRIQETQYF. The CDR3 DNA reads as TGCGCCAGCAGCTTGAGAATACAAGAGACCCAGTACTTC.

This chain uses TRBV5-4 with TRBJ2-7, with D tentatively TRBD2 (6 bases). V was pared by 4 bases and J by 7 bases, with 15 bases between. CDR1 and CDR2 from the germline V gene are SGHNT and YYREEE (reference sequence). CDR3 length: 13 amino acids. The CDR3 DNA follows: TGTGCCAGCAGCGCACGACTAGATGGGGAGCAGTACTTC. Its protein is CASSARLDGEQYF.

CDR3 amino acids: CASSQGETGEGYTF. In DNA, the CDR3 is TGCGCCAGCAGCCAAGGAGAAACAGGGGAAGGCTACACCTTC. J is TRBJ1-2 and V is TRBV4-1; TRBD1 matches 7 bases. The V segment lost 1 base and the J segment 8 bases; nucleotides outside the gene matches: 7. Germline V gives CDR1 MGHRA, CDR2 YSYEKL. This CDR3 has 14 amino acids.

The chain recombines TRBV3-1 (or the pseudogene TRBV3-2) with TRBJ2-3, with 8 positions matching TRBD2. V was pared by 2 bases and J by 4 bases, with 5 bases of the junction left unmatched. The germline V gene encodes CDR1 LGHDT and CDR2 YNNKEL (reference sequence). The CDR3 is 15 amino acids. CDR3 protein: CASSQRGGRADTQYF. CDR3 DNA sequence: TGTGCCAGCAGCCAACGGGGGGGCCGGGCAGATACGCAGTATTTT.

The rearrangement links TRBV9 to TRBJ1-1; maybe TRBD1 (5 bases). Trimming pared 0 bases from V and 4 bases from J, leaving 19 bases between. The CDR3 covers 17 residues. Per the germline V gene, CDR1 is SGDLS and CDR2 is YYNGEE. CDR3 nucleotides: TGTGCCAGCAGCGTAGGTCCGACTCCGGGGGTTACCACTGAAGCTTTCTTT. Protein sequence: CASSVGPTPGVTTEAFF. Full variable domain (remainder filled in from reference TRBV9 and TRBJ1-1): DSGVTQTPKHLITATGQRVTLRCSPRSGDLSVYWYQQSLDQGLQFLIQYYNGEERAKGNILERFSAQQFPDLHSELNLSSLELGDSALYFCASSVGPTPGVTTEAFFGQGTRLTVV.

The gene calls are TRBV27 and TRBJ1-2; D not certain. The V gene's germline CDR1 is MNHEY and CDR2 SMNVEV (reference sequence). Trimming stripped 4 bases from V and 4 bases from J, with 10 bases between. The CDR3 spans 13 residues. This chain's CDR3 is CASSYQSGYGYTF. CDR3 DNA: TGTGCCAGCAGTTATCAGTCTGGCTATGGCTACACCTTC.

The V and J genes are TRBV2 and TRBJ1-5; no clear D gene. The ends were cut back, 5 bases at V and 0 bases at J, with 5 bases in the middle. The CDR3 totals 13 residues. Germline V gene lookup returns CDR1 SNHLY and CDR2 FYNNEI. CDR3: CASSTDSNQPQHF. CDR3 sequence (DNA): TGTGCCAGCAGTACAGATAGCAATCAGCCCCAGCATTTT.

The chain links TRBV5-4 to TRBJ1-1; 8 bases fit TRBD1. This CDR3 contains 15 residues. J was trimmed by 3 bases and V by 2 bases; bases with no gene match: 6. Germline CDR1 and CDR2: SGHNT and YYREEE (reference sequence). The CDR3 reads CASSFSGGAYTEAFF. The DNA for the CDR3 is TGTGCCAGCAGCTTTTCAGGGGGCGCGTACACTGAAGCTTTCTTT.

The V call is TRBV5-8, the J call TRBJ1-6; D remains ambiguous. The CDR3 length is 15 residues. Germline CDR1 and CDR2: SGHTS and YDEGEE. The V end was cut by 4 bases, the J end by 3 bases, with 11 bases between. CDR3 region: CASSPGSSYNSPLHF. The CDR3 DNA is TGTGCCAGCAGCCCGGGGAGCAGCTATAATTCACCCCTCCACTTT.

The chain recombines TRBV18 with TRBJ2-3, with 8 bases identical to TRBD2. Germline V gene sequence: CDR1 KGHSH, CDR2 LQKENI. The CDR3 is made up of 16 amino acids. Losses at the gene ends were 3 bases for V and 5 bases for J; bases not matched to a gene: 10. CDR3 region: CASSPTSGGGGDTQYF. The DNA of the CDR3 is TGTGCCAGCTCACCTACTAGCGGTGGAGGGGGAGATACGCAGTATTTT. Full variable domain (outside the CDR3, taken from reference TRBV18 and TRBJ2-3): NAGVMQNPRHLVRRRGQEARLRCSPMKGHSHVYWYRQLPEEGLKFMVYLQKENIIDESGMPKERFSAEFPKEGPSILRIQQVVRGDSAAYFCASSPTSGGGGDTQYFGPGTRLTVL.

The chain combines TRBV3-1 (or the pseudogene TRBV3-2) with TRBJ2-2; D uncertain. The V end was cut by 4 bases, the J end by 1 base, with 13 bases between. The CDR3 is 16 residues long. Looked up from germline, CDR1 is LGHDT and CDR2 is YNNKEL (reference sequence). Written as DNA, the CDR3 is TGTGCCAGCAGCCGAAGCCGGAACAGGAACACCGGGGAGCTGTTTTTT. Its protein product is CASSRSRNRNTGELFF.

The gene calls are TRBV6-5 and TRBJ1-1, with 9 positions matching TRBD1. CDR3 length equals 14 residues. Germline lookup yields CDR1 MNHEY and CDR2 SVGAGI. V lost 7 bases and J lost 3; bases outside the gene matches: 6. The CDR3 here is CASTKDRGHTEAFF. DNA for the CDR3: TGTGCCAGCACCAAGGACAGGGGCCACACTGAAGCTTTCTTT.

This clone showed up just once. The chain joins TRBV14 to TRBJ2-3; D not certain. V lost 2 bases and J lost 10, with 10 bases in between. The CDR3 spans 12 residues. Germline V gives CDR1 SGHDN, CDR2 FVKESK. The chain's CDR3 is CASSQLRFAQYF. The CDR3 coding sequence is TGTGCCAGCAGCCAATTACGGTTCGCGCAGTATTTT.

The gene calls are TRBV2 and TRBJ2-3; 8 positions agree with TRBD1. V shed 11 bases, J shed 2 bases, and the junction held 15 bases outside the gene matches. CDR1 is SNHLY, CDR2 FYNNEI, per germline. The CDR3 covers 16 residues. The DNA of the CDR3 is TGTGCCGGATCTTACGACGGACAGGGAATCACAGATACGCAGTATTTT. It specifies CAGSYDGQGITDTQYF.

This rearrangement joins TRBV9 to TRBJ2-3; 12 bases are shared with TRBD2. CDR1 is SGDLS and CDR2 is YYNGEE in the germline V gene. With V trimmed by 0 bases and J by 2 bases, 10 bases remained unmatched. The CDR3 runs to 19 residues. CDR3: CASSVGSGTSGLLTDTQYF. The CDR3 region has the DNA TGTGCCAGCAGCGTAGGAAGCGGGACTAGCGGGCTCCTCACAGATACGCAGTATTTT.

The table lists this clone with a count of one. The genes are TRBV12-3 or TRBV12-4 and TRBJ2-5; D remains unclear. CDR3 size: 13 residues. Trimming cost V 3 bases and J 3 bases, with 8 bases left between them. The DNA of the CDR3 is TGTGCCAGCAGTTTTGGCACCGAAGAGACCCAGTACTTC. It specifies CASSFGTEETQYF.

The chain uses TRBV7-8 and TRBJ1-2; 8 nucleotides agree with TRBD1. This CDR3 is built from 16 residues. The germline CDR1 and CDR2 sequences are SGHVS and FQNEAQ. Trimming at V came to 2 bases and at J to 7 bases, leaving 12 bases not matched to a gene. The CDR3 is CASSLKASGGQGGYTF. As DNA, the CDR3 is TGTGCCAGCAGCTTAAAGGCTTCGGGCGGACAGGGTGGCTACACCTTC.

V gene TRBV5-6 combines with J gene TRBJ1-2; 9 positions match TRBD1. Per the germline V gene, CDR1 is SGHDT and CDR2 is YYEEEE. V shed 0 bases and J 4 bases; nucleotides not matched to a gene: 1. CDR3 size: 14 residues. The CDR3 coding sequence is TGTGCCAGCAGCTTGGGGGACAGGGCCTATGGCTACACCTTC. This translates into CASSLGDRAYGYTF.

The CDR3 region has the DNA TGTGCCACCGGGCCCAACGGAGGGAATTCACCCCTCCACTTT. Amino acids: CATGPNGGNSPLHF. The chain uses TRBV2 and TRBJ1-6; D unresolved. Germline CDR1 SNHLY, CDR2 FYNNEI. CDR3 length: 14 residues. The V and J ends lost 10 bases and 7 bases respectively, with 17 bases between them.

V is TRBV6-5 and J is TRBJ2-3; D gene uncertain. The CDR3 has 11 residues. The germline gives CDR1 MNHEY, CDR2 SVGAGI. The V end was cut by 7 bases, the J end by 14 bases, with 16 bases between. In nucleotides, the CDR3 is TGTGCCAGCATACAGAGCCAGGCGCCGTATTTT. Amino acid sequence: CASIQSQAPYF.

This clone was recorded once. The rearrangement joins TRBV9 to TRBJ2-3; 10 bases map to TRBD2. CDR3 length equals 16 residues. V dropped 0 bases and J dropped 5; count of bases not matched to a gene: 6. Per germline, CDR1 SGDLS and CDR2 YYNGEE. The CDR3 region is CASSVVPSGGRDTQYF. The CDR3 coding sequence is TGTGCCAGCAGCGTAGTACCTAGCGGGGGTAGAGATACGCAGTATTTT.

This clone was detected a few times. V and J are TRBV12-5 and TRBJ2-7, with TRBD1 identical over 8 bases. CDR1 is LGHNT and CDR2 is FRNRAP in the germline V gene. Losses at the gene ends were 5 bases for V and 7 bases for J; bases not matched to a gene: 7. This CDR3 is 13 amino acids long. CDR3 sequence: CASGAGTGHEQYF. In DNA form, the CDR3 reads TGTGCTAGTGGTGCCGGGACAGGACATGAGCAGTACTTC.

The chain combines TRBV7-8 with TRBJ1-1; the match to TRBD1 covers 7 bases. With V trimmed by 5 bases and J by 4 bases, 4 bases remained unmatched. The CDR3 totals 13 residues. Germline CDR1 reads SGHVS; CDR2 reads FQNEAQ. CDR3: CASSRRQGTEAFF. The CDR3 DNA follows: TGTGCCAGCAGCAGACGACAGGGCACTGAAGCTTTCTTT.

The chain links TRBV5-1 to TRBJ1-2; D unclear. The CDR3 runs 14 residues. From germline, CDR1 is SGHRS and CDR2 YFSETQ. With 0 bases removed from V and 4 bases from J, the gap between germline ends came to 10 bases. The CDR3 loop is CASSLELAGYGYTF. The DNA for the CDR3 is TGCGCCAGCAGCTTGGAACTAGCAGGCTATGGCTACACCTTC.

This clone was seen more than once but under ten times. CDR3 amino acids: CASSLGTSGVGGTQYF. DNA of the CDR3: TGTGCCAGCAGCTTAGGCACTAGCGGTGTAGGAGGGACCCAGTACTTC. J is TRBJ2-5 and V is TRBV7-9; TRBD2 matches 8 bases. Looked up from germline, CDR1 is SEHNR and CDR2 is FQNEAQ (reference sequence). V was clipped by 1 base and J by 7 bases; unmatched bases: 11. The CDR3 spans 16 residues.

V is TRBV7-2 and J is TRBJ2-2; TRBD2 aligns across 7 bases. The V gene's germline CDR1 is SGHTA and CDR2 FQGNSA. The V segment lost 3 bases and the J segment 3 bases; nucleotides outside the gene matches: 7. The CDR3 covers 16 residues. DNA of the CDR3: TGTGCCAGCAGCTTTTCAAGCGGGACTGACACCGGGGAGCTGTTTTTT. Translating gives CASSFSSGTDTGELFF.

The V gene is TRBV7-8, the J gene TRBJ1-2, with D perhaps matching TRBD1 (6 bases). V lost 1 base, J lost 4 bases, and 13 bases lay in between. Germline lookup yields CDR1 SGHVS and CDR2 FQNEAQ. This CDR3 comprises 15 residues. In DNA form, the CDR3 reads TGTGCCAGCAGCTTAGTGAGGGGGGGCCGCTATGGCTACACCTTC. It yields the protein CASSLVRGGRYGYTF.